Following are 28 T cell receptor beta chains from one sample sequenced in a study of T cell responses to AZD1222 COVID-19 vaccine. Clones were read by immunoSEQ multiplex PCR, and TCRdb kept only the in-frame ones, dropping some. Of around 200,000 clones detected, approximately 95% appear once; the ten largest clones hold 0.95% to 1.3%. The source was peripheral blood, collected 28 days after the second dose of the MenACWY control vaccine. The receptor source for this set is an adult who received the MenACWY meningococcal vaccine as a control.

In DNA, the CDR3 is TGTGCCAGCAGTGAAGGGGGCGCGGGTGAAAAACTGTTTTTT. It yields the protein CASSEGGAGEKLFF. The J gene is TRBJ1-4, the V gene TRBV6-1; the D gene is possibly TRBD1 (5 bases). The CDR3 extends over 14 amino acids. The germline V gene has CDR1 MNHNS and CDR2 SASEGT. Between the trimmed V and J ends, which lost 1 base and 7 bases, there was a span of 10 bases.

The rearrangement uses TRBV19 and TRBJ2-1, with 8 bases that match TRBD1. Losses at the gene ends were 7 bases for V and 6 bases for J; bases not matched to a gene: 5. CDR1 is LNHDA, CDR2 SQIVND, per germline (reference sequence). This CDR3 has 13 amino acids. The CDR3 is CASIPGQGNEQFF. Here the CDR3 DNA reads TGTGCCAGTATCCCCGGACAGGGCAATGAGCAGTTCTTC.

The chain carries TRBV5-8 and TRBJ2-6; D gene uncertain. The CDR3 runs to 17 residues. V shed 0 bases and J shed 2 bases, with 12 bases lying between them. Germline-derived CDR1 and CDR2 are SGHTS and YDEGEE. Here the CDR3 reads CASSLDLGSAGANVLTF. CDR3 bases: TGTGCCAGCAGCTTGGATTTAGGGTCGGCTGGGGCCAACGTCCTGACTTTC.

The V call is TRBV4-2, the J call TRBJ1-1; 7 nucleotides align to TRBD1. The trim removed 6 bases at V and 7 bases at J, leaving 2 bases unmatched. In germline, CDR1 is LGHNA, CDR2 YNFKEQ. The CDR3 totals 11 residues. The CDR3 nucleotides read TGTGCCAGCAGAAGGGACAGTGAAGCTTTCTTT. This gives the protein CASRRDSEAFF.

The chain joins TRBV6-5 to TRBJ1-2, with 9 positions matching TRBD1. CDR1 is MNHEY, CDR2 SVGAGI, per germline. The CDR3 runs 12 residues. Trimming at V came to 8 bases and at J to 5 bases, leaving 3 bases not matched to a gene. The CDR3 sequence: CASGQGIYGYTF. The CDR3 coding sequence is TGTGCCAGCGGACAGGGGATTTATGGCTACACCTTC.

The rearrangement uses TRBV7-9 and TRBJ2-7; D possibly corresponds to TRBD2 (5 bases). Trimming took 0 bases from V and 0 from J, leaving 15 bases between them. Looked up from germline, CDR1 is SEHNR and CDR2 is FQNEAQ (reference sequence). This CDR3 spans 17 amino acids. The CDR3 region has the DNA TGTGCCAGCAGCTTAGCAAGAGGACTCAGGAGCTCCTACGAGCAGTACTTC. Amino acid sequence: CASSLARGLRSSYEQYF.

V is TRBV28 and J is TRBJ1-2; D is perhaps TRBD1 (5 bases). Trimming cost V 3 bases and J 4 bases, with 15 bases left between them. CDR3 length equals 15 residues. Germline V gives CDR1 MDHEN, CDR2 SYDVKM. CDR3 DNA sequence: TGTGCCAGCAGTTTGGGTCAGGGCGGGAGCTATGGCTACACCTTC. It encodes CASSLGQGGSYGYTF.

The chain employs TRBV11-1 and TRBJ1-5; perhaps TRBD1 as D (5 bases). The V end lost 0 bases, the J end lost 1 base, and 10 bases lay between the germline ends. The CDR3 has 16 amino acids. Looked up from germline, CDR1 is SGHAT and CDR2 is FQDESV (reference sequence). The CDR3 DNA reads as TGTGCCAGCAGCTTAGCAGGGGAACCCAGCAATCAGCCCCAGCATTTT. Its translation is CASSLAGEPSNQPQHF.

The rearrangement joins TRBV19 to TRBJ1-2, with D possibly matching TRBD1 (5 bases). V lost 6 bases, J lost 8 bases, and 16 bases lay in between. The germline V gene encodes CDR1 LNHDA and CDR2 SQIVND (reference sequence). The CDR3 is made up of 13 amino acids. CDR3 sequence: CASSPRDPPGYTF. Here the CDR3 DNA reads TGTGCCAGTAGCCCTAGGGACCCCCCGGGCTACACCTTC. Drawing the rest from reference TRBV19 and TRBJ1-2, the complete variable domain is DGGITQSPKYLFRKEGQNVTLSCEQNLNHDAMYWYRQDPGQGLRLIYYSQIVNDFQKGDIAEGYSVSREKKESFPLTVTSAQKNPTAFYLCASSPRDPPGYTFGSGTRLTVV.

The chain uses TRBV27 and TRBJ1-4; TRBD1 agrees at 7 bases. V gave up 5 bases and J gave up 7 bases; unmatched junction bases: 13. The CDR3 runs to 16 residues. Germline assignment: CDR1 MNHEY and CDR2 SMNVEV (reference sequence). CDR3 sequence reads: CASSHYDRAGIEKLFF. The CDR3, as DNA: TGTGCCAGCAGTCACTATGACAGGGCCGGGATTGAAAAACTGTTTTTT.

This chain joins TRBV3-1 (or the pseudogene TRBV3-2) and TRBJ2-1, with 7 bases matching TRBD2. The CDR3 is 16 residues long. Unmatched junction bases numbered 10, after V lost 6 bases and J lost 2 bases. Germline CDR1 is LGHDT and CDR2 is YNNKEL (reference sequence). CDR3 DNA sequence: TGTGCCAGCAGTCCCTACGGTGGGGGGGCCTACAATGAGCAGTTCTTC. It codes for CASSPYGGGAYNEQFF.

The chain has TRBV3-1 (or the pseudogene TRBV3-2) and TRBJ1-1, with D unresolved. The CDR3 consists of 15 residues. Germline CDR1 is LGHDT and CDR2 is YNNKEL (reference sequence). Between the trimmed V and J ends, which lost 1 base and 3 bases, there was a span of 12 bases. CDR3 in amino acids: CASSQVHTGYTEAFF. As DNA, the CDR3 is TGTGCCAGCAGCCAAGTTCATACCGGGTACACTGAAGCTTTCTTT.

The chain employs TRBV5-6 and TRBJ1-2; D remains unclear. Germline V gene data show CDR1 as SGHDT and CDR2 as YYEEEE. This CDR3 contains 14 residues. V dropped 0 bases and J dropped 1 base, with 7 bases sitting between them. The CDR3 loop reads CASSLGQNNYGYTF. Written as DNA, the CDR3 is TGTGCCAGCAGCTTGGGTCAAAATAACTATGGCTACACCTTC.

This sequence joins TRBV7-2 and TRBJ1-2; maybe TRBD1 (6 bases). Germline CDR1 SGHTA, CDR2 FQGNSA. With 5 bases removed from V and 7 bases from J, the gap between germline ends came to 11 bases. The CDR3 spans 12 residues. The chain's CDR3 is CASSEQGGGYTF. In DNA, the CDR3 is TGTGCCAGCAGCGAACAGGGAGGTGGCTACACCTTC.

A note on this clone: In the same sample, other DNA sequences code for this CDR3. This sequence joins TRBV28 and TRBJ1-1; no definite D call. This CDR3 comprises 12 residues. The germline gives CDR1 MDHEN, CDR2 SYDVKM. V was cut by 6 bases and J by 0 bases, with 5 bases left in between. The CDR3: CASRSVNTEAFF. CDR3 sequence (DNA): TGTGCCAGCAGGTCCGTGAACACTGAAGCTTTCTTT.

The rearrangement uses TRBV6-1 and TRBJ1-5, with 9 nucleotides matching TRBD1. Germline CDR1 is MNHNS and CDR2 is SASEGT. CDR3 length: 17 residues. Trimming removed 1 base from V and 6 bases from J; junction bases left unmatched: 10. In DNA, the CDR3 is TGTGCCAGCAGTGAAGTAATTAGGGGACAGGGATCTCAGCCCCAGCATTTT. Protein: CASSEVIRGQGSQPQHF.

This chain links TRBV5-5 with TRBJ2-3, with 8 nucleotides matching TRBD2. CDR1 SGHKS and CDR2 YYEKEE come from the germline V gene (reference sequence). This CDR3 spans 14 amino acids. With V trimmed by 4 bases and J by 3 bases, 4 bases remained unmatched. This CDR3 reads CASSTSGGTDTQYF. DNA for the CDR3: TGTGCCAGCAGCACGAGCGGGGGTACAGATACGCAGTATTTT.

The V call is TRBV18, the J call TRBJ1-1; D not resolved. V dropped 0 bases and J dropped 8 bases, with 4 bases sitting between them. The V gene's germline CDR1 is KGHSH and CDR2 LQKENI. This CDR3 has 11 amino acids. The CDR3 DNA is TGTGCCAGCTCACCACCAGGGGAAGCTTTCTTT. Encoded protein: CASSPPGEAFF.

The V and J genes are TRBV27 and TRBJ1-1, with 9 positions matching TRBD1. This CDR3 has 16 residues. Germline V gene lookup returns CDR1 MNHEY and CDR2 SMNVEV (reference sequence). Losses at the gene ends were 2 bases for V and 4 bases for J; bases not matched to a gene: 8. The CDR3 spells CASSLTGTGSFTEAFF. CDR3 nucleotide sequence: TGTGCCAGCAGTTTAACCGGGACAGGGAGTTTCACTGAAGCTTTCTTT.

The chain links TRBV29-1 to TRBJ2-7; the D gene is possibly TRBD1 (5 bases). The germline V gene has CDR1 SQVTM and CDR2 ANQGSEA. This CDR3 region has 14 residues. V lost 2 bases and J 3 bases, leaving 14 bases between the germline ends. CDR3 in amino acids: CSVESRQGDYEQYF. As DNA, the CDR3 is TGCAGCGTTGAATCGAGGCAGGGTGACTACGAGCAGTACTTC.

This chain uses TRBV7-2 with TRBJ1-6; no reliable D call. Trimming removed 5 bases from V and 0 bases from J, with 14 bases in between. CDR1 is SGHTA, CDR2 FQGNSA, per germline. This CDR3 contains 17 residues. The CDR3 DNA follows: TGTGCCAGCAGCCATCACTCGAGGAGCTCCTATAATTCACCCCTCCACTTT. It specifies CASSHHSRSSYNSPLHF.

This clone has just one count. The chain combines TRBV12-3 or TRBV12-4 with TRBJ2-3; D is undetermined. The CDR3 sequence is 13 residues long. V shed 6 bases and J shed 2 bases, with 9 bases lying between them. The CDR3: CASRIRPTDTQYF. CDR3 DNA: TGTGCCAGCAGGATCAGGCCCACAGATACGCAGTATTTT.

The chain joins TRBV11-1 to TRBJ1-1; D remains unclear. The CDR3 runs 12 residues. CDR1 and CDR2 from the germline V gene are SGHAT and FQDESV (reference sequence). Between the trimmed V and J ends, which lost 1 base and 7 bases, there was a span of 7 bases. The CDR3 sequence: CASSLGAVEAFF. For the CDR3, the DNA is TGTGCCAGCAGCTTAGGCGCCGTTGAAGCTTTCTTT.

This clone was counted a single time. The chain recombines TRBV6-6 with TRBJ1-5, with TRBD1 matching 7 bases. CDR3 size: 14 residues. Germline loops: CDR1 MNHNY, CDR2 SVGAGI (reference sequence). The junction had 11 bases not matched to a gene; V was cut back by 6 bases and J by 9 bases. CDR3 DNA sequence: TGTGCCAGCAGCACAACAGGGGCGCAGGGGCCCCAGCATTTT. Translating gives CASSTTGAQGPQHF.

CDR3 sequence reads: CASSQGAGYGYTF. In DNA form, the CDR3 reads TGTGCCAGTAGTCAGGGGGCAGGCTATGGCTACACCTTC. The chain recombines TRBV19 with TRBJ1-2, with 8 nucleotides matching TRBD1. The CDR3 consists of 13 residues. Germline V CDR1 and CDR2: LNHDA, SQIVND (reference sequence). V lost 5 bases and J lost 4; bases outside the gene matches: 3.

The chain uses TRBV29-1 and TRBJ1-2, with TRBD1 matching over 9 bases. Trimming removed 7 bases from V and 8 bases from J; junction bases left unmatched: 11. The CDR3 length is 13 residues. In germline, CDR1 is SQVTM, CDR2 ANQGSEA. Here the CDR3 reads CSGAPGTGSGYTF. CDR3 sequence (DNA): TGCAGCGGCGCCCCCGGGACAGGGAGCGGCTACACCTTC.

The chain has TRBV28 and TRBJ1-3; no definite D call. This CDR3 region has 14 residues. The germline V gene encodes CDR1 MDHEN and CDR2 SYDVKM. V shed 3 bases and J shed 8 bases, with 14 bases lying between them. Written as DNA, the CDR3 is TGTGCCAGCAGTTTCCGGCCGGGAGAGGACACCATATATTTT. It encodes CASSFRPGEDTIYF.

V and J are TRBV28 and TRBJ2-4, with 7 bases matching TRBD1. V dropped 10 bases and J dropped 4; count of bases not matched to a gene: 7. This CDR3 region has 13 residues. CDR1 is MDHEN, CDR2 SYDVKM, per germline. The CDR3: CATKGAIKNIQYF. Written as DNA, the CDR3 is TGTGCCACCAAGGGGGCCATAAAAAACATTCAGTACTTC.